The clone carrying this T cell receptor (beta chain) was detected once. Its antigen is not known. The sample comes from a study of shared clonotypes between healthy human individuals. Genomic DNA from each subset was divided evenly over several immunoSEQ plates. The protocol was immunoSEQ multiplex PCR, while the TCRdb copy is restricted to in-frame clones and leaves out a portion. The sample comprises around 600,000 clones, roughly 98% of which are singletons, and less than 0.35% rests with the top ten. The CDR3 is made up of 13 amino acids. V gave up 2 bases and J gave up 1 base, with 5 bases separating them. Germline V lookup: CDR1 MNHEY, CDR2 SMNVEV (reference sequence). CD45RO-negative, CCR7-positively selected cells formed the naive CD8 fraction, excluding terminally differentiated effector memory CD45RA+ cells. Study-wide findings and caveats: A handful of donors showed sharing of about 4.7% of naive CD4 clonotypes. Sequencing of the sorted subsets was shown by rarefaction to be incomplete despite large depth.

This clonotype originated in a man younger than 40 in good health. What was sequenced was naive CD8+ T cells sorted from blood. V usage is TRBV27 and J usage is TRBJ1-1; no reliable D call. CDR3 sequence reads: CASSLMANTEAFF. In DNA form, the CDR3 reads TGTGCCAGCAGTTTAATGGCGAACACTGAAGCTTTCTTT.